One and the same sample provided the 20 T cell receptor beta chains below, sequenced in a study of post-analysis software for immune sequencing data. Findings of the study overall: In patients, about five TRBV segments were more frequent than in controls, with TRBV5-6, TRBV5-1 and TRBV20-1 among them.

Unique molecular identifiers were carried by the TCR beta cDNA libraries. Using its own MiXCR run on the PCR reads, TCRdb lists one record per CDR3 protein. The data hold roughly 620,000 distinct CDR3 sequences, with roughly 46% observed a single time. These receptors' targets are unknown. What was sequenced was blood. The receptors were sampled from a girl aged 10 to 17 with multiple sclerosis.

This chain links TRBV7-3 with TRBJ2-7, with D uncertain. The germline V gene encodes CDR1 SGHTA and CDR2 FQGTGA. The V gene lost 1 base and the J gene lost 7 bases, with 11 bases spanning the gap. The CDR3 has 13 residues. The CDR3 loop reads CASSLKPGWEQYF. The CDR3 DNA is TGTGCCAGCAGCTTAAAGCCAGGTTGGGAGCAGTACTTC.

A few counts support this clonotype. As DNA, the CDR3 is TGTGCCACCCGAGGGGCAGGGTCTGTCACAGATACGCAGTATTTT. This sequence encodes CATRGAGSVTDTQYF. This chain joins TRBV15 and TRBJ2-3; D tentatively reads TRBD1 or TRBD2 (5 bases each). V was clipped by 8 bases and J by 2 bases, with 17 bases between them. Germline V CDR1 and CDR2: LNHNV, YYDKDF (reference sequence). The CDR3 length is 15 residues.

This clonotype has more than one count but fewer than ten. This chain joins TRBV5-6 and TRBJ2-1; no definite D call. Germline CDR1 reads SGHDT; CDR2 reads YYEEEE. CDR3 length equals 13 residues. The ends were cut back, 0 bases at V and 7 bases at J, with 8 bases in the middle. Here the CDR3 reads CASSLVSANEQFF. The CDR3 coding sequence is TGTGCCAGCAGCTTGGTCTCGGCTAATGAGCAGTTCTTC.

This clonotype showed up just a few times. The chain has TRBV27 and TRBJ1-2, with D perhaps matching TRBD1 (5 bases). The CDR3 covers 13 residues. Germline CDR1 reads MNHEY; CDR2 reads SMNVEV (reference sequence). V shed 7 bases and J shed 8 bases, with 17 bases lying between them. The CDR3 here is CASKRGGYGGYTF. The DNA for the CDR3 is TGTGCCAGCAAAAGGGGCGGCTATGGGGGCTACACCTTC.

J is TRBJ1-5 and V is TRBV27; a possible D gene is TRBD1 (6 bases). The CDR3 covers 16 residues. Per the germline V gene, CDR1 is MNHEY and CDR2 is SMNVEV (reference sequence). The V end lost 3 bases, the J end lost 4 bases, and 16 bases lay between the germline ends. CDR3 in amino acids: CASSFRGEVGNQPQHF. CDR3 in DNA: TGTGCCAGCAGTTTCAGGGGAGAGGTTGGAAATCAGCCCCAGCATTTT.

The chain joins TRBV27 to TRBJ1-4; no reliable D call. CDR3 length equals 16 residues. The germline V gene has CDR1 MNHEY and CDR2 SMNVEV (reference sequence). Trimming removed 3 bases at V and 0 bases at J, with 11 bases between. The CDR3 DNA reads TGTGCCAGCAGTTTGGCAGGCGGATCAACTAATGAAAAACTGTTTTTT. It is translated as CASSLAGGSTNEKLFF.

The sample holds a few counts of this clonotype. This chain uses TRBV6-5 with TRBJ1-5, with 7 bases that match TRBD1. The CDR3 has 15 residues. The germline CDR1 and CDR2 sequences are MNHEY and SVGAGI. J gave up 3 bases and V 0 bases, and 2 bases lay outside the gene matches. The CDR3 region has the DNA TGTGCCAGCAGTTACTCGGGACAGCTCAATCAGCCCCAGCATTTT. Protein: CASSYSGQLNQPQHF.

The CDR3 protein is CASSLEGPATQYF. DNA of the CDR3: TGCGCCAGCAGCTTGGAAGGTCCAGCTACGCAGTATTTT. The rearrangement joins TRBV5-1 to TRBJ2-3; no clear D. The CDR3 is 13 amino acids. V was pared by 0 bases and J by 8 bases, with 10 bases between. Germline-derived CDR1 and CDR2 are SGHRS and YFSETQ.

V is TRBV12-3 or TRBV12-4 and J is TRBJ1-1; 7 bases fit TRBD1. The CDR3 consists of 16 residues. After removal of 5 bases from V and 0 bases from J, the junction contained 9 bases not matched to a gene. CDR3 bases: TGTGCCAGCAGTAACAGGGGAGGGAACCTGAACACTGAAGCTTTCTTT. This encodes CASSNRGGNLNTEAFF.

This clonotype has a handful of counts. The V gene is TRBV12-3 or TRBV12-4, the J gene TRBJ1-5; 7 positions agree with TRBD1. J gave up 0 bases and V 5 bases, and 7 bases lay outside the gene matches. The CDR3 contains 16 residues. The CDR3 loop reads CASSPGTVNSNQPQHF. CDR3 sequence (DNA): TGTGCCAGCAGTCCGGGGACAGTGAATAGCAATCAGCCCCAGCATTTT.

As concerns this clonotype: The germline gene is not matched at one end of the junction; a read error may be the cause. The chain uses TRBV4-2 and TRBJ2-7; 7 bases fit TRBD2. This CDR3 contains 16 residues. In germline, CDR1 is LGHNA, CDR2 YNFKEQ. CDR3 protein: CASSQDTAGYSYGQYF. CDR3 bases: TGTGCCAGCAGCCAAGATACAGCGGGGTACTCCTACGGGCAGTACTTC.

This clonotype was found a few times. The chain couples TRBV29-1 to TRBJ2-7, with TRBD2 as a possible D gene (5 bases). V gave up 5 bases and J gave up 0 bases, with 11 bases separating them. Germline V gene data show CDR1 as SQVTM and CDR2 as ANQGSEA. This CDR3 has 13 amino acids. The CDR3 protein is CSVLLGSSYEQYF. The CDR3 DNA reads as TGCAGCGTTCTTTTAGGGAGCTCCTACGAGCAGTACTTC.

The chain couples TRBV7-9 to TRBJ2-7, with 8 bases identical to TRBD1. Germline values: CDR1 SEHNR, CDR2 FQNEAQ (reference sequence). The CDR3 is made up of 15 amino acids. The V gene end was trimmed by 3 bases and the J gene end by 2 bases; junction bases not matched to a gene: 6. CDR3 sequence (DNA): TGTGCCAGCAGCTTGGCAACAGGGGGGACCTACGAGCAGTACTTC. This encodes CASSLATGGTYEQYF.

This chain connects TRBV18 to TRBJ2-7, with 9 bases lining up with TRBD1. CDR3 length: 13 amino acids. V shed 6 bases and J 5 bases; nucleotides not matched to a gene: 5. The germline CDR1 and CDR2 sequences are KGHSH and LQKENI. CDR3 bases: TGTGCCAGCTCTCAACGACAGGGGGACGAGCAGTACTTC. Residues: CASSQRQGDEQYF.

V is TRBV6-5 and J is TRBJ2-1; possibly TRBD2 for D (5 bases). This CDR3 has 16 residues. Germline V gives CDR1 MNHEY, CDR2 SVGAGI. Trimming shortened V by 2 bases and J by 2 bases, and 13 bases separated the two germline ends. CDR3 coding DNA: TGTGCCAGCAGTTACGGACTTGAGGAGGCCTACAATGAGCAGTTCTTC. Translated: CASSYGLEEAYNEQFF.

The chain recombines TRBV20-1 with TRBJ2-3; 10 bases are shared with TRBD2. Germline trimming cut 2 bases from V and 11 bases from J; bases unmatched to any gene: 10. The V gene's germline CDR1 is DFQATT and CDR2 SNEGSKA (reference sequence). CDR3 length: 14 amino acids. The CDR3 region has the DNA TGCAGTGCTAGAAAGGCTAGCGGGAGTGGGGAGCAGTATTTT. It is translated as CSARKASGSGEQYF.

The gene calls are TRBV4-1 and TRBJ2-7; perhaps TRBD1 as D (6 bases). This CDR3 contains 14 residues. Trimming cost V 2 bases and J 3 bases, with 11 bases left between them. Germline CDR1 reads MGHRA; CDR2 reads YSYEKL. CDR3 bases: TGCGCCAGCAGCCAACAGGACAGCTTCTACGAGCAGTACTTC. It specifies CASSQQDSFYEQYF.

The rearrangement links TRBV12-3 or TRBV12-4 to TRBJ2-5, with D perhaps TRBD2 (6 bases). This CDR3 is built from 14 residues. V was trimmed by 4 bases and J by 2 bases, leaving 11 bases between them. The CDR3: CASSSRDLQETQYF. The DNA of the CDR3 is TGTGCCAGCAGTTCCCGGGACTTACAAGAGACCCAGTACTTC.

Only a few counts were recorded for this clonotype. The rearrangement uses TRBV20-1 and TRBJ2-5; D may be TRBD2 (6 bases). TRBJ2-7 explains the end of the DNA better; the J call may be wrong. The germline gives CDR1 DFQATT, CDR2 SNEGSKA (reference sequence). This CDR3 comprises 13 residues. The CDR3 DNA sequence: TGCAGTGTGCAGCAGGCGGGGCCCTACGAGCAGTACTTC. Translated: CSVQQAGPYEQYF.

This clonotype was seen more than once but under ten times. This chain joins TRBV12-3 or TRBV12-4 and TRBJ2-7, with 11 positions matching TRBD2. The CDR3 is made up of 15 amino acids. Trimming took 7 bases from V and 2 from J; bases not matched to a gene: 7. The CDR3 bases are TGTGCCAGCACCATGGGACTAGCGGTTACCTACGAGCAGTACTTC. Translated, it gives CASTMGLAVTYEQYF.